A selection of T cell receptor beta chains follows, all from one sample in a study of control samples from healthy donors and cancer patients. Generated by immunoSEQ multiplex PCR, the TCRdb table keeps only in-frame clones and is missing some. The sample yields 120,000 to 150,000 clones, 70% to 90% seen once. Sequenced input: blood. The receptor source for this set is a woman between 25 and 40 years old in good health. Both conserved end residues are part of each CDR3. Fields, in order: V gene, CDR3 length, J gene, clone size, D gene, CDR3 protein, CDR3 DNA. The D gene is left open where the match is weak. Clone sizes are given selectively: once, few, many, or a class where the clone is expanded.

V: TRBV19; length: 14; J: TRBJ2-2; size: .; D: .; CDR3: CASRGRANTGELFF; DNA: TGTGCCAGTAGGGGACGGGCGAACACCGGGGAGCTGTTTTTT
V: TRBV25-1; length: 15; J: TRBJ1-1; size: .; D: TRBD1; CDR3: CASSDLQGARTEAFF; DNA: TGTGCCAGCAGTGATCTTCAGGGGGCGAGGACTGAAGCTTTCTTT
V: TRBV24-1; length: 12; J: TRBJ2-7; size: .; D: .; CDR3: CATPGAKYEQYF; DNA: TGTGCCACCCCGGGGGCAAAATACGAGCAGTACTTC
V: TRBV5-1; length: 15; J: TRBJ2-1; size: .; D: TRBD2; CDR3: CASSLSTSGGNEQFF; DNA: TGCGCCAGCAGCTTGAGCACTAGCGGGGGCAATGAGCAGTTCTTC
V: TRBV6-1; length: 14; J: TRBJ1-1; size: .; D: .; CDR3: CASSDAGVSTEAFF; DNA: TGTGCCAGCAGTGATGCAGGGGTAAGCACTGAAGCTTTCTTT
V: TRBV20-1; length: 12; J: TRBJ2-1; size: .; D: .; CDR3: CSASQGYNEQFF; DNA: TGCAGTGCTAGTCAAGGGTACAATGAGCAGTTCTTC
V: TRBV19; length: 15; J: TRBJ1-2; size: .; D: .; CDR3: CATSLGQGPNYGYTF; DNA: TGTGCCACCAGTCTAGGGCAGGGCCCCAACTATGGCTACACCTTC
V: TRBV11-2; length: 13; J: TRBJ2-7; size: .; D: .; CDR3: CASKDNTHHEQYF; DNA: TGTGCCAGCAAGGACAACACCCACCACGAGCAGTACTTC
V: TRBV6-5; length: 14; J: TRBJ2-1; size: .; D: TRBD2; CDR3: CASRSGSLGDEQFF; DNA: TGTGCCAGCCGCAGCGGGAGTCTTGGCGATGAGCAGTTCTTC
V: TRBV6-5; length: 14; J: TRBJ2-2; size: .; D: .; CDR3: CASSYRRGLGELFF; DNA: TGTGCCAGCAGTTACAGGAGGGGGCTCGGGGAGCTGTTTTTT
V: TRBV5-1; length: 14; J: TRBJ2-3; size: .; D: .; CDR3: CASSLVGSTDTQYF; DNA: TGCGCCAGCAGCTTGGTGGGAAGCACAGATACGCAGTATTTT
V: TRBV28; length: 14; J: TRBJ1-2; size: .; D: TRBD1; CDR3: CASSAGGPWYGYTF; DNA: TGTGCCAGCAGTGCAGGGGGGCCGTGGTATGGCTACACCTTC
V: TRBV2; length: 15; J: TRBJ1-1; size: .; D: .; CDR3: CASSEAGRMNTEAFF; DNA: TGTGCCAGCAGTGAAGCGGGCAGGATGAACACTGAAGCTTTCTTT
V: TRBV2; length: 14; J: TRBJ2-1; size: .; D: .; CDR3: CASSGTASYNEQFF; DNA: TGTGCCAGCAGTGGGACAGCTTCCTACAATGAGCAGTTCTTC
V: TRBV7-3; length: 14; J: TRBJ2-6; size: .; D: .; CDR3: CASSASTGANVLTF; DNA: TGTGCCAGCAGCGCTAGTACTGGGGCCAACGTCCTGACTTTC
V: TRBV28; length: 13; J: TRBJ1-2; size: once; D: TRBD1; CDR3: CASSPTGDYGYTF; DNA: TGTGCCAGCAGTCCGACAGGGGACTATGGCTACACCTTC
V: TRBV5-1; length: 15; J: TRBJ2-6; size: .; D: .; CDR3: CASSLGGSGANVLTF; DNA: TGCGCCAGCAGCTTGGGAGGGTCTGGGGCCAACGTCCTGACTTTC
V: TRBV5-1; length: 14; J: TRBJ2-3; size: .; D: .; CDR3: CATQPDAYTDTQYF; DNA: TGCGCCACCCAGCCTGACGCGTACACAGATACGCAGTATTTT
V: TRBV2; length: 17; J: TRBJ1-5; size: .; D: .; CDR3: CASKVLSGDTSNQPQHF; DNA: TGTGCCAGCAAAGTTTTATCAGGGGATACCAGCAATCAGCCCCAGCATTTT
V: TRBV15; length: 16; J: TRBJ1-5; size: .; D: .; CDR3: CATSRDLGGVGQPQHF; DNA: TGTGCCACCAGCAGAGATCTCGGGGGCGTAGGTCAGCCCCAGCATTTT
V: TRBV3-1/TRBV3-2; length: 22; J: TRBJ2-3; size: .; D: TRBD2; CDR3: CASSGFIGFGTSGRASTDTQYF; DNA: TGTGCCAGCAGCGGATTCATCGGGTTCGGGACTAGCGGGAGAGCCAGCACAGATACGCAGTATTTT
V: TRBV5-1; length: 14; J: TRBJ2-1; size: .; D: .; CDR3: CASSPSSANNEQFF; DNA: TGCGCCAGCAGCCCCTCTAGCGCAAACAATGAGCAGTTCTTC
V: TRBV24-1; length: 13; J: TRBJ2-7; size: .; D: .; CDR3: CATSDAGSYEQYF; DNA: TGTGCCACCAGTGATGCCGGATCCTACGAGCAGTACTTC
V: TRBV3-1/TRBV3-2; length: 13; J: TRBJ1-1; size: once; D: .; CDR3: CASSRGEGAEAFF; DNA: TGTGCCAGCAGCCGCGGGGAGGGGGCTGAAGCTTTCTTT
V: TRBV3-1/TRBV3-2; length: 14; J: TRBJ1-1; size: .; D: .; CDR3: CASSRLGENTEAFF; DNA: TGTGCCAGCAGCCGGTTGGGTGAGAACACTGAAGCTTTCTTT
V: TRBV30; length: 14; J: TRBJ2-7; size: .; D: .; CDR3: CAWSVVKGGSEQYF; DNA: TGTGCCTGGAGTGTGGTGAAGGGGGGCTCCGAGCAGTACTTC
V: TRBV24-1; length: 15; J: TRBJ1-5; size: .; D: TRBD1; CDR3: CATSVRDRVYQPQHF; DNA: TGTGCCACCAGTGTCCGGGACAGGGTGTATCAGCCCCAGCATTTT
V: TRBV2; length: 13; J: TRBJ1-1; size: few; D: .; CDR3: CACRADGNTEAFF; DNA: TGTGCCTGTAGAGCAGACGGGAACACTGAAGCTTTCTTT
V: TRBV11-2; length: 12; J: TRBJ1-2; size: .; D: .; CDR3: CASSSPTYGYTF; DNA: TGTGCCAGCAGCTCCCCGACCTATGGCTACACCTTC
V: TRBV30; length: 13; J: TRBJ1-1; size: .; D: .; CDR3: CAWGTGPGTEAFF; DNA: TGTGCCTGGGGTACAGGGCCAGGCACTGAAGCTTTCTTT
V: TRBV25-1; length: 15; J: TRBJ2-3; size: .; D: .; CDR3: CASQDHGKLTDTQYF; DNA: TGTGCCAGCCAAGATCACGGGAAGTTGACAGATACGCAGTATTTT
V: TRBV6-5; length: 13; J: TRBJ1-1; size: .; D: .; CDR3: CASSYSEGGEAFF; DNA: TGTGCCAGCAGTTACTCGGAGGGTGGGGAAGCTTTCTTT
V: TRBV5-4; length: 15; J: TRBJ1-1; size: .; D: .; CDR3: CASSLGGELNTEAFF; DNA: TGTGCCAGCAGCTTGGGAGGAGAATTGAACACTGAAGCTTTCTTT
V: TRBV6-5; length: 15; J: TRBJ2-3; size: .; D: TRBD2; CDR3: CASSRTSGGTDTQYF; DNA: TGTGCCAGCAGTCGGACTAGCGGGGGCACAGATACGCAGTATTTT
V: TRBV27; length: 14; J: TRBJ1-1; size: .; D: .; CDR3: CPAMGGYGNTEAFF; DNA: TGTCCCGCCATGGGTGGGTACGGAAACACTGAAGCTTTCTTT
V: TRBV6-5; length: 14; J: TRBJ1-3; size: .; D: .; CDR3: CASGLSGLGNTIYF; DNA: TGTGCCAGCGGGCTTTCGGGGCTCGGAAACACCATATATTTT
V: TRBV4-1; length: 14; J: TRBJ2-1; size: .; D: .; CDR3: CASSQVLGYNEQFF; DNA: TGCGCCAGCAGCCAAGTCTTAGGGTACAATGAGCAGTTCTTC
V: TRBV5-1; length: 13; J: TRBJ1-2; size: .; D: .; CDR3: CASSSRTNYGYTF; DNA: TGCGCCAGCAGCTCCCGGACAAACTATGGCTACACCTTC
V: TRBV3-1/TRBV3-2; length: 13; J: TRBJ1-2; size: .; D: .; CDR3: CASSQPGGYGYTF; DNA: TGTGCCAGCAGCCAACCAGGAGGCTATGGCTACACCTTC
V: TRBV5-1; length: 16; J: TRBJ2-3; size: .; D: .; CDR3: CASSLSAESRTDTQYF; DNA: TGCGCCAGCAGCTTGAGCGCAGAATCTCGCACAGATACGCAGTATTTT
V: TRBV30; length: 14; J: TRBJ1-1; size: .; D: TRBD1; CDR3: CAWSATGGHTEAFF; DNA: TGTGCCTGGAGTGCGACAGGGGGCCACACTGAAGCTTTCTTT